This T cell receptor (beta chain) was profiled in a study of human T cells and chemical hapten exposure. The time point is: healthy volunteer bleed at 2 weeks. Researchers extracted total RNA from unfractionated whole blood. The V gene end was trimmed by 3 bases and the J gene end by 5 bases; junction bases not matched to a gene: 15. The V gene's germline CDR1 is MDHEN and CDR2 SYDVKM. CDR3 length: 19 residues. This clonotype has a count of ten or more. What it binds is not known. Unique molecular identifiers were attached to individual cDNA molecules during library preparation. Original methodology: With a range of 23,224 to 690,600, the median per sample was 95,638 TCRs. In TCRdb, the RACE reads were re-called with MiXCR into one record per CDR3 protein. The V and J calls come from TCRdb's annotation, not from the publication. Of approximately 90,000 distinct CDR3 sequences listed, about 8.8% were seen once; the top ten hold around 2.8%.

The study's findings and limits: Sensitizing with DPC caused no change in TCRs above 1 in 1000 frequency.

This TCR was recovered from a female donor in good health. Some clones in this sample may be carry-over from other donors' samples. The chain is built from TRBV28 and TRBJ2-7; 14 nucleotides match TRBD2. Sequencing was done on a sample of whole blood. The CDR3 here is CASSFESWQGTSGSDEQYF. CDR3 coding DNA: TGTGCCAGCAGTTTCGAGAGTTGGCAGGGGACTAGCGGGAGTGACGAGCAGTACTTC.